This TCR beta chain was captured by sequencing in a study of blood T cell repertoires in COVID-19. Sequencing used immunoSEQ multiplex PCR; TCRdb keeps in-frame clones, though not all of them. The data show over 100,000 clones, 87% seen once. V shed 0 bases and J 1 base; nucleotides not matched to a gene: 5. Per germline, CDR1 SGHDT and CDR2 YYEEEE. The CDR3 is 16 amino acids. This TCR was recovered from a woman in her 50s with COVID-19, enrolled during active disease. The sample consisted of peripheral blood. This chain joins TRBV5-6 and TRBJ1-1, with TRBD1 matching 8 bases. The CDR3 DNA reads as TGTGCCAGCAGCTTGGTGGTCACAGGGGGGAACACTGAAGCTTTCTTT. Translation gives CASSLVVTGGNTEAFF.